A selection of T cell receptor beta chains follows, all from one sample in a study. TCRdb ran MiXCR on the reads and lists one entry per CDR3 protein. Here the sample spans 4,000 to 4,500 distinct CDR3 sequences, 10% to 13% being singletons. What was sequenced was CD4+ T cells from synovial fluid. The receptors stem from a human donor with rheumatoid arthritis. Both conserved end residues are part of each CDR3.

>TRBV11-2|TRBJ1-2
CASSRDPSYGYTF
>TRBV18|TRBJ2-7
CASSPPDGHYEQYF
>TRBV6-5|TRBJ2-1
CASSYLGQYNEQFF
>TRBV27|TRBJ1-6
CASSLYRAETVRSSYNSPLHF
>TRBV29-1|TRBJ2-1
CSVVQHEQFF
>TRBV11-2|TRBJ2-2
CASSHAGIAGELFF
>TRBV5-1|TRBJ2-6
CASSLAGTGANVLTF
>TRBV30|TRBJ1-1
CARSVVGGRRAFF
>TRBV27|TRBJ1-5
CASSYADQPQHF
>TRBV14|TRBJ1-1
CASSPHLGGVSMITEAFF
>TRBV7-3|TRBJ2-5
CASSAGGGQETQYF
>TRBV11-2|TRBJ2-7
CASSLRTGFGEQYF
>TRBV30|TRBJ1-1
CAWSGWVGTEAFF
>TRBV20-1|TRBJ2-7
CSAREGGRGYEQYF
>TRBV19|TRBJ2-7
CASSAGGYEQYF
>TRBV12-3/TRBV12-4|TRBJ2-1
CASSLKRLAGAWDEQFF
>TRBV9|TRBJ1-6
CASSTRTGFYNSPLHF
>TRBV7-2|TRBJ2-1
CASSLALGEQFF
>TRBV7-2|TRBJ1-2
CVSSLEGTYGFTF
>TRBV5-1|TRBJ2-1
CASSPGTSNNEQFF
>TRBV11-2|TRBJ2-2
CASSSPPAGRNTGELFF
>TRBV12-3/TRBV12-4|TRBJ2-1
CASRLAGGSNEQFF
>TRBV7-9|TRBJ1-1
CASSLPGAGAEAFF